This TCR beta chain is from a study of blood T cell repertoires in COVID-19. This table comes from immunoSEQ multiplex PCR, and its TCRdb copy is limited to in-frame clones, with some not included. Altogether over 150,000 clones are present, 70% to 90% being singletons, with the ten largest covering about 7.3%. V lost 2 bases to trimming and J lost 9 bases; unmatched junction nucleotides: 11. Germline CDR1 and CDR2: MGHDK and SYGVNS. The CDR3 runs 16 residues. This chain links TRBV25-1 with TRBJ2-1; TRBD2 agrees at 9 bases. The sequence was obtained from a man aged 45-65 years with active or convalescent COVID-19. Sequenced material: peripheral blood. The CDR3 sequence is CASSEQTSGRYGEQFF. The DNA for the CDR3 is TGTGCCAGCAGTGAACAAACTAGCGGGCGTTACGGTGAGCAGTTCTTC.